Listed below are T cell receptor beta chains from one sample, sequenced in a study of CD8+CD57+ T cells in acquired aplastic anemia. Using its own MiXCR run on the reads, TCRdb lists one record per CDR3 protein. The repertoire has about 150,000 distinct CDR3 sequences, 40% to 45% of them found once; the top ten carry almost 8.5%. The source material was sorted CD4+, CD8+, or CD8+CD57+ T cells (not recorded which) from PBMCs. The receptors originated from a human donor in good health, serving as a control. CDR3s include the opening cysteine and the closing phenylalanine or tryptophan. A D gene is named only where the DNA matches it firmly. The size field is filled for only some rows; it gives once, few, many or a size class.

many	-	TRBV19	TRBJ2-3	TGTGCCAGTAGTATAGCGGGAGTGTCCTCAGATACGCAGTATTTT	CASSIAGVSSDTQYF
-	-	TRBV27	TRBJ1-3	TGTGCCAGCAGTTTGGGTTTCTCTGGAAACACCATATATTTT	CASSLGFSGNTIYF
once	TRBD2	TRBV29-1	TRBJ2-1	TGCAGCGTCGAAGGTCCGGGACTAGCTTACAATGAGCAGTTCTTC	CSVEGPGLAYNEQFF
few	TRBD1	TRBV25-1	TRBJ2-1	TGTGCCAGCACCCCAGGGGGCTGGGTCTACAATGAGCAGTTCTTC	CASTPGGWVYNEQFF
-	-	TRBV19	TRBJ1-2	TGTGCCAGTAGTCCATCAGGCAACTATGGCTACACCTTC	CASSPSGNYGYTF
-	-	TRBV25-1	TRBJ2-7	TGTGCACCGCGGGACAACTCCTACGAGCAGTACTTC	CAPRDNSYEQYF
many	TRBD1	TRBV4-1	TRBJ1-1	TGCGCCAGCAGCCAAGATACAGGGGGCGCCGGGACTGAAGCTTTCTTT	CASSQDTGGAGTEAFF
-	-	TRBV6-4	TRBJ2-2	TGTGCCGGCAGACCCGGGACCCTCCTGAACACCGGGGAGCTGTTTTTT	CAGRPGTLLNTGELFF
-	TRBD1	TRBV24-1	TRBJ1-1	TGTGCCACCAGGGGGGCAGGGGGCACCTTGGAAGCTTTCTTT	CATRGAGGTLEAFF
-	-	TRBV27	TRBJ1-1	TGTGCCAGCAGTTTTTCCCCCCTCAGGGCCAGCAATGTGAACACTGAAGCTTTCTTT	CASSFSPLRASNVNTEAFF
-	TRBD2	TRBV5-1	TRBJ2-7	TGCGCCAGCAGGGCCGGGACTAGCGTCTCCTACGAGCAGTACTTC	CASRAGTSVSYEQYF
-	TRBD2	TRBV15	TRBJ2-3	TGTGCCACCAGCGCCGTAAGACTAGCGGGGTTAGGTACGCAGTATTTT	CATSAVRLAGLGTQYF
many	-	TRBV12-3/TRBV12-4	TRBJ1-5	TGTGCCAGCAGTCCCGGGCGGGTTTCAGGGCCCCAGCATTTT	CASSPGRVSGPQHF
-	-	TRBV12-3/TRBV12-4	TRBJ1-2	TGTGCCAGCAGACAGCGAGGGAGCTATGGCTACACCTTC	CASRQRGSYGYTF